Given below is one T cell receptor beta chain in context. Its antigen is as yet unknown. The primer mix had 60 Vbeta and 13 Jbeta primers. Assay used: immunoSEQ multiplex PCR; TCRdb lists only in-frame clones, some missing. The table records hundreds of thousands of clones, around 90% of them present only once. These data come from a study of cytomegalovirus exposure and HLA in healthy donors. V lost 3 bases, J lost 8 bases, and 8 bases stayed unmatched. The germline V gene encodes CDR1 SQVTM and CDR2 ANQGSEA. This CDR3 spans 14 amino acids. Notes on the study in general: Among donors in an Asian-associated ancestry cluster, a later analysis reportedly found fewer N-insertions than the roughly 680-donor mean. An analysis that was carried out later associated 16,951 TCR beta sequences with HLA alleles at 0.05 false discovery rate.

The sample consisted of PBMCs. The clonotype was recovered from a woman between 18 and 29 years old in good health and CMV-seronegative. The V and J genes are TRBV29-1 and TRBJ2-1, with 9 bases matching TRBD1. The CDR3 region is CSVENRGRVYEQFF. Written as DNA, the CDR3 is TGCAGCGTTGAGAACAGGGGGCGGGTTTATGAGCAGTTCTTC.